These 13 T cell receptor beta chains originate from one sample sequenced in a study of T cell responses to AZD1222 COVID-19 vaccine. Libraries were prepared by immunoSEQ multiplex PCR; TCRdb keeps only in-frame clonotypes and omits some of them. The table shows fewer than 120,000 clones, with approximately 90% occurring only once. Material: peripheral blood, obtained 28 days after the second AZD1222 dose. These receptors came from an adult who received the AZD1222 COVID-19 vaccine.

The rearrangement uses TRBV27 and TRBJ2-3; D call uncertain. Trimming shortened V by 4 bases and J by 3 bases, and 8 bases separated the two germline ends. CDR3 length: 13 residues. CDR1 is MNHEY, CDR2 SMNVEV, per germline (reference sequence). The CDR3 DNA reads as TGTGCCAGCAGTTCCCAAAGAACAGATACGCAGTATTTT. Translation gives CASSSQRTDTQYF.

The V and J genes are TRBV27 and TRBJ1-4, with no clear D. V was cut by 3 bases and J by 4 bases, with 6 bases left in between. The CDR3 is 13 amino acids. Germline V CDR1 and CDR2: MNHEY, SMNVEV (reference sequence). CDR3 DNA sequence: TGTGCCAGCAGTTTTTTGATTAATGAAAAACTGTTTTTT. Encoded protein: CASSFLINEKLFF.

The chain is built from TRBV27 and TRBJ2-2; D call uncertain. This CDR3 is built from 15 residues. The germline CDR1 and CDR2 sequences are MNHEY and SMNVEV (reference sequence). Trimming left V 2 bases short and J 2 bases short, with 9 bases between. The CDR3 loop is CASSLDGFNTGELFF. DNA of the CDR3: TGTGCCAGCAGTTTAGATGGATTCAACACCGGGGAGCTGTTTTTT.

CDR3 in DNA: TGTGCCAGCAGGAGGGGCGGTGAAAACACTGAAGCTTTCTTT. Translated, it gives CASRRGGENTEAFF. The rearrangement joins TRBV11-3 to TRBJ1-1, with D perhaps matching TRBD1 (5 bases). V was shortened by 6 bases and J by 2 bases, with 13 bases between the two germline ends. Germline CDR1 reads SGHNT; CDR2 reads YENEEA. The CDR3 has 14 residues.

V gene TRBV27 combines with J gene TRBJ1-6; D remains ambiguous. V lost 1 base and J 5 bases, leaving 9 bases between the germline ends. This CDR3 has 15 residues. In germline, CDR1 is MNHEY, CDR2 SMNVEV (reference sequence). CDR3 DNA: TGTGCCAGCAGTTTATTCCCCGGCCATAATTCACCCCTCCACTTT. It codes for CASSLFPGHNSPLHF.

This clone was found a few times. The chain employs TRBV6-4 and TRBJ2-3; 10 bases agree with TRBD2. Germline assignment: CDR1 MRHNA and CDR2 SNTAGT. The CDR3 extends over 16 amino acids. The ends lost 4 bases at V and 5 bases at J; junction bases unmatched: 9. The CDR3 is CASSAESGGAIDTQYF. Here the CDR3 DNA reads TGTGCCAGCAGTGCCGAAAGCGGGGGGGCCATAGATACGCAGTATTTT.

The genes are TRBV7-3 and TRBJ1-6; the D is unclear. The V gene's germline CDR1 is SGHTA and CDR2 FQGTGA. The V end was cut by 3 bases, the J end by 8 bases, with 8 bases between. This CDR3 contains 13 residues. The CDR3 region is CASSFEGYSPLHF. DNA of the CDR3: TGTGCCAGCAGCTTCGAGGGTTATTCACCCCTCCACTTT.

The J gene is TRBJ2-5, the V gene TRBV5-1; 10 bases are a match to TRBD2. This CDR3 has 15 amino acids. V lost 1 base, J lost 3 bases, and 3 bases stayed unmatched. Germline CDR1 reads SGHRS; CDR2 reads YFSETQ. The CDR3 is CASSLFLAGEETQYF. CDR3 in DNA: TGCGCCAGCAGCTTGTTTCTAGCGGGAGAAGAGACCCAGTACTTC.

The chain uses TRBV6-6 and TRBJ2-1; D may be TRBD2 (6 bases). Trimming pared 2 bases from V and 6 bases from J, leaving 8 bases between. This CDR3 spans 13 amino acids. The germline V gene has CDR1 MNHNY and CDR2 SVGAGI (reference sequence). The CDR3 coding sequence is TGTGCCAGCAGTTACCGGGACTTCAATGAGCAGTTCTTC. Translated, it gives CASSYRDFNEQFF.

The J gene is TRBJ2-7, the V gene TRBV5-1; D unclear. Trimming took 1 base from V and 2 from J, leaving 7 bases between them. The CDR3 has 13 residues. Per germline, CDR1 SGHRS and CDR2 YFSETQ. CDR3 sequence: CASSLWAAYEQYF. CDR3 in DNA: TGCGCCAGCAGCTTGTGGGCTGCCTACGAGCAGTACTTC.

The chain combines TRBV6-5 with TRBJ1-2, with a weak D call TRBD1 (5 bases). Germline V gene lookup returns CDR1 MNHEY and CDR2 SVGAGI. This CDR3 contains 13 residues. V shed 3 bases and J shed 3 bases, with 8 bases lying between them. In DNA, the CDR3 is TGTGCCAGCAGTTATGTGGGGGACTATGGCTACACCTTC. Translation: CASSYVGDYGYTF.

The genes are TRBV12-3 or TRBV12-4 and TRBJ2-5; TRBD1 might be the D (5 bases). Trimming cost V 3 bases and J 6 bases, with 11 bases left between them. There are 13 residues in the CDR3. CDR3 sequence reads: CASSFPGLKTQYF. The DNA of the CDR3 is TGTGCCAGCAGTTTCCCAGGGTTGAAGACCCAGTACTTC.

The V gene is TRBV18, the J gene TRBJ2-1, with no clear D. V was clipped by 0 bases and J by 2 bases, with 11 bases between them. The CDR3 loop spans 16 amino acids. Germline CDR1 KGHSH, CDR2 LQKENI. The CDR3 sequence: CASSPPSGGTYNEQFF. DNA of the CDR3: TGTGCCAGCTCACCACCGTCGGGCGGAACCTACAATGAGCAGTTCTTC.